This T cell receptor (beta chain) stems from a study of cytomegalovirus exposure and HLA in healthy donors. With 60 Vbeta and 13 Jbeta primers, the PCR was carried out. Clones were sequenced by immunoSEQ multiplex PCR, and TCRdb holds only the in-frame ones, with some missing. The top ten hold about 11% of the sample, which has 150,000 or so clones, 75% seen once. Trimming took 4 bases from V and 0 from J, leaving 9 bases between them. This CDR3 has 14 amino acids. The germline V gene encodes CDR1 KGHSH and CDR2 LQKENI. This clone was seen just once. Sequencing was carried out using PBMCs. J is TRBJ1-1 and V is TRBV18; D is uncertain. This sequence originates from a man younger than 35 in good health and CMV-seropositive. Written as DNA, the CDR3 is TGTGCCAGCTCACAAGGGAGGCTGAACACTGAAGCTTTCTTT. Amino acid sequence: CASSQGRLNTEAFF.